Presented here are 10 T cell receptor beta chains from one specimen sequenced in a study of control samples from healthy donors and cancer patients. Repertoires were generated with immunoSEQ multiplex PCR, while TCRdb's copy carries only in-frame clones and drops some. The sample records around 120,000 clones, approximately 95% being singletons. Source material: blood. The receptors shown here come from a man under 40 in good health.

The count of this clone is one. The chain employs TRBV6-5 and TRBJ1-5; D possibly corresponds to TRBD1 (5 bases). The germline V gene has CDR1 MNHEY and CDR2 SVGAGI. With 8 bases removed from V and 2 bases from J, the gap between germline ends came to 13 bases. The CDR3 is 14 residues long. In nucleotides, the CDR3 is TGTGCCAGCGGTTTGGGGGGGGGCAATCAGCCCCAGCATTTT. It specifies CASGLGGGNQPQHF.

The genes are TRBV30 and TRBJ1-3; D may be TRBD1 (5 bases). The CDR3 has 16 amino acids. Germline V gene lookup returns CDR1 GTSNPN and CDR2 SVGIG (reference sequence). Between the trimmed V and J ends, which lost 1 base and 0 bases, there was a span of 13 bases. The CDR3 sequence: CAWSGIQDVSGNTIYF. The DNA of the CDR3 is TGTGCCTGGAGTGGGATACAGGACGTCTCTGGAAACACCATATATTTT.

The chain carries TRBV10-3 and TRBJ2-5; 10 positions agree with TRBD2. The ends lost 2 bases at V and 2 bases at J; junction bases unmatched: 8. The CDR3 totals 17 residues. Germline V CDR1 and CDR2: ENHRY, SYGVKD. DNA for the CDR3: TGTGCCATCAGTGAGGGCAGAACTAGCGGGGAACAAGAGACCCAGTACTTC. Translation: CAISEGRTSGEQETQYF.

The rearrangement links TRBV7-9 to TRBJ2-5; the match to TRBD1 covers 9 bases. The CDR3 extends over 14 amino acids. V gave up 2 bases and J gave up 3 bases; unmatched junction bases: 1. Germline V gene lookup returns CDR1 SEHNR and CDR2 FQNEAQ (reference sequence). The DNA for the CDR3 is TGTGCCAGCAGCTTACGACAGGGGGAAGAGACCCAGTACTTC. Protein product: CASSLRQGEETQYF.

The chain couples TRBV7-2 to TRBJ2-1; 9 bases are a match to TRBD1. The V segment lost 5 bases and the J segment 3 bases; nucleotides outside the gene matches: 8. The germline gives CDR1 SGHTA, CDR2 FQGNSA. The CDR3 loop spans 16 amino acids. The CDR3 spells CASSPRGDRVYNEQFF. CDR3 sequence (DNA): TGTGCCAGCAGCCCTAGGGGGGACAGGGTCTACAATGAGCAGTTCTTC.

The chain links TRBV4-1 to TRBJ1-4; D unclear. V lost 2 bases and J lost 7, with 8 bases in between. Germline V gene lookup returns CDR1 MGHRA and CDR2 YSYEKL. The CDR3 spans 13 residues. The CDR3, as DNA: TGCGCCAGCAGCCAACTCTTTACTGAAAAACTGTTTTTT. The encoded protein is CASSQLFTEKLFF.

The chain combines TRBV27 with TRBJ1-1; 7 nucleotides match TRBD1. Germline V gene data show CDR1 as MNHEY and CDR2 as SMNVEV (reference sequence). With V trimmed by 3 bases and J by 9 bases, 7 bases remained unmatched. The CDR3 runs to 13 residues. The CDR3 bases are TGTGCCAGCAGTTTGGACAGGAGTGGGAAAGCTTTCTTT. Translated: CASSLDRSGKAFF.

V and J are TRBV11-1 and TRBJ2-1; D is unclear. In germline, CDR1 is SGHAT, CDR2 FQDESV (reference sequence). This CDR3 is 11 amino acids long. V dropped 3 bases and J dropped 7 bases, with 4 bases sitting between them. CDR3 amino acids: CASSFQNEQFF. CDR3 bases: TGTGCCAGCAGCTTTCAAAATGAGCAGTTCTTC.

V usage is TRBV19 and J usage is TRBJ2-7; weak D call: TRBD1 (6 bases). CDR1 and CDR2 from the germline V gene are LNHDA and SQIVND (reference sequence). This CDR3 region has 14 residues. V lost 7 bases, J lost 1 base, and 14 bases lay in between. This chain's CDR3 is CASTPSRGSYEQYF. As DNA, the CDR3 is TGTGCCAGTACCCCCTCCAGGGGTTCCTACGAGCAGTACTTC.

V is TRBV28 and J is TRBJ1-1; 7 nucleotides align to TRBD1. Unmatched junction bases numbered 4, after V lost 3 bases and J lost 0 bases. Germline lookup yields CDR1 MDHEN and CDR2 SYDVKM. This CDR3 spans 15 amino acids. The DNA for the CDR3 is TGTGCCAGCAGTTTCCGGGGACAGATGAACACTGAAGCTTTCTTT. This codes for CASSFRGQMNTEAFF.